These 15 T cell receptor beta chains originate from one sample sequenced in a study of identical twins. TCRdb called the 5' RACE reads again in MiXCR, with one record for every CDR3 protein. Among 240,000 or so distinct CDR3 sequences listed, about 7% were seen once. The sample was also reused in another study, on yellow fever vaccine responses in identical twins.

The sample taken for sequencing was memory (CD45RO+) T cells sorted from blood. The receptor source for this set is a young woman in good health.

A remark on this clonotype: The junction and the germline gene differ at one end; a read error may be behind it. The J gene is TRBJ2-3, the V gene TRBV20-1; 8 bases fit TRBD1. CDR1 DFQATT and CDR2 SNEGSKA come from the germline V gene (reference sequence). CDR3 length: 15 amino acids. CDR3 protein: CCASGDRIVADTQYF. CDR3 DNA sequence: TGCTGTGCTAGTGGGGACAGGATCGTTGCAGATACGCAGTATTTT.

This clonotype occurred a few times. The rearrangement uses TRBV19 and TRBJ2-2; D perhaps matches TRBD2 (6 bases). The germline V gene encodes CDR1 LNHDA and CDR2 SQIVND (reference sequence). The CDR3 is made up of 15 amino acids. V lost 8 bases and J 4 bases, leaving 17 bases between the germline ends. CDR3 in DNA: TGTGCCAGTGATGAGGGCGGGATGTTCACCGGGGAGCTGTTTTTT. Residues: CASDEGGMFTGELFF.

In nucleotides, the CDR3 is TGTGCCAGCCAGACCAGCACCTTATTGAACACCGGGGAGCTGTTTTTT. Translated: CASQTSTLLNTGELFF. The chain joins TRBV28 to TRBJ2-2; D unclear. The CDR3 contains 16 residues. V dropped 8 bases and J dropped 1 base, with 17 bases sitting between them. Germline V CDR1 and CDR2: MDHEN, SYDVKM.

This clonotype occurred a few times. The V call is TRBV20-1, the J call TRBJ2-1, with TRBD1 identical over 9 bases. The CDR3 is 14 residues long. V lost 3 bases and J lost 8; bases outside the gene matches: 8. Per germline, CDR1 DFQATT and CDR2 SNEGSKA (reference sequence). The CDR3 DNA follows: TGCAGTGCTAGGGCGGACAGGGGTGTGCATGAGCAGTTCTTC. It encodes CSARADRGVHEQFF.

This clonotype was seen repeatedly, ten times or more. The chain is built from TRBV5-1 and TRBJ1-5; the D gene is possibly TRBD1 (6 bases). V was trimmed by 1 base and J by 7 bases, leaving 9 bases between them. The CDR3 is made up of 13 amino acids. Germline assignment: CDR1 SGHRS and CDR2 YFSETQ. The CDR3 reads CASSLSQGQPQHF. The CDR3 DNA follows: TGCGCCAGCAGCTTGTCACAGGGACAGCCCCAGCATTTT.

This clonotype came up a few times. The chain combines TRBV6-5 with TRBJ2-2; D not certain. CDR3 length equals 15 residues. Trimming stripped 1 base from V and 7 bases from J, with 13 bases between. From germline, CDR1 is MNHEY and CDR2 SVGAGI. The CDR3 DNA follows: TGTGCCAGCAGTTACTGCTGCACATTCGTCGGGGAGCTGTTTTTT. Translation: CASSYCCTFVGELFF.

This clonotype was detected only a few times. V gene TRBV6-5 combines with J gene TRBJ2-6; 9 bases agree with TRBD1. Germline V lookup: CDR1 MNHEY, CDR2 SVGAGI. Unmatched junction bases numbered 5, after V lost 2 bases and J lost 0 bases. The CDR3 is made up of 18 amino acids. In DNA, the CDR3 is TGTGCCAGCAGTTACGGACAGGGGACCCCCTCTGGGGCCAACGTCCTGACTTTC. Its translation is CASSYGQGTPSGANVLTF.

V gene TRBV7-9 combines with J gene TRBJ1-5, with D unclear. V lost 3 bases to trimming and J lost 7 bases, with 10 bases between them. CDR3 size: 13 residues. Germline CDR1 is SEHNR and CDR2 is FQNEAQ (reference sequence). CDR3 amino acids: CASSLRELQPQHF. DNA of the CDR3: TGTGCCAGCAGCTTGAGGGAATTGCAGCCCCAGCATTTT.

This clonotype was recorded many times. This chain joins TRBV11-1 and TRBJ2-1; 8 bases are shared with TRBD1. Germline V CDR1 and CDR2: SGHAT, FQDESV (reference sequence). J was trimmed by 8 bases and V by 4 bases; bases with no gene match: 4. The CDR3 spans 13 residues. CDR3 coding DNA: TGTGCCAGCAGCTCGGACAGGGTGGATGAGCAGTTCTTC. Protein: CASSSDRVDEQFF.

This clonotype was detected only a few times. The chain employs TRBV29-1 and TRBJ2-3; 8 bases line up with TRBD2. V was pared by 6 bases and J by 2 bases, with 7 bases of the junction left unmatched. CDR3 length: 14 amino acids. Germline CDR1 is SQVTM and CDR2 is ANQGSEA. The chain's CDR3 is CSVNVAGLTDTQYF. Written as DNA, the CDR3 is TGCAGCGTGAACGTAGCGGGACTCACAGATACGCAGTATTTT.

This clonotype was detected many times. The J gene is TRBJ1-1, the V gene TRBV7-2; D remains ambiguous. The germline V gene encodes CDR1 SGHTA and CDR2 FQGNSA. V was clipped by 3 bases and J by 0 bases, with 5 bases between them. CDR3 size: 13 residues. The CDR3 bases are TGTGCCAGCAGCTTTTATATGAACACTGAAGCTTTCTTT. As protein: CASSFYMNTEAFF.

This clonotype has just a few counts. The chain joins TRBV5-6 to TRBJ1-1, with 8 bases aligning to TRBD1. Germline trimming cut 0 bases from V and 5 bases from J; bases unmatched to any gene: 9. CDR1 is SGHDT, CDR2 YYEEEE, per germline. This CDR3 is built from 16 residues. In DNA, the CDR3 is TGTGCCAGCAGCTTGGAAGGACAGGGTGGATGGACTGAAGCTTTCTTT. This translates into CASSLEGQGGWTEAFF.

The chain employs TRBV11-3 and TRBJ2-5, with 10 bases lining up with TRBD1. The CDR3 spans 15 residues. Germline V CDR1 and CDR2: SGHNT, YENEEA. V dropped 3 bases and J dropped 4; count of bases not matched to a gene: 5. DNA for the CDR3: TGTGCCAGCAGCTTCGGGACAGGGGTGGGAGAGACCCAGTACTTC. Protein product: CASSFGTGVGETQYF.

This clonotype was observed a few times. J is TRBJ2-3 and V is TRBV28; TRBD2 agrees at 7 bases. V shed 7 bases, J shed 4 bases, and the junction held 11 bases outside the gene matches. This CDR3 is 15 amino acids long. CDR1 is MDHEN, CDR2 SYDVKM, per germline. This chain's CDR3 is CASTPQVAGADTQYF. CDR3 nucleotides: TGTGCCAGCACCCCCCAAGTTGCGGGAGCAGATACGCAGTATTTT.

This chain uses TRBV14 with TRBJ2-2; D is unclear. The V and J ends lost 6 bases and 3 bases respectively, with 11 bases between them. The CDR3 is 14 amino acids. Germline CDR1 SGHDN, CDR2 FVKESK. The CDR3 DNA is TGTGCCAGCAGTCCGCAGGCGTACACCGGGGAGCTGTTTTTT. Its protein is CASSPQAYTGELFF.